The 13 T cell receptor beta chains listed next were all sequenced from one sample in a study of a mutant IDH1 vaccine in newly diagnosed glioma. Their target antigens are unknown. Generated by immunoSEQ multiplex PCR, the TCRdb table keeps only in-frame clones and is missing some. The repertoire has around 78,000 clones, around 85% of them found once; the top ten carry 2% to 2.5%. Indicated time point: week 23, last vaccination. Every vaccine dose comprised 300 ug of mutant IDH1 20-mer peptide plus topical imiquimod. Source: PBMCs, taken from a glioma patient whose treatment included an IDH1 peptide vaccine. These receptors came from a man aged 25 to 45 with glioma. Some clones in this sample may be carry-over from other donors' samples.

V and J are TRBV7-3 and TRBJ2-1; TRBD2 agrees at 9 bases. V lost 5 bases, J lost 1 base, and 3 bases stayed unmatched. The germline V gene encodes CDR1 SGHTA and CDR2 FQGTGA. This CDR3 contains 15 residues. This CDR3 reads CASSPSGRSYNEQFF. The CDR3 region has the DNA TGTGCCAGCAGCCCAAGCGGGAGGTCCTACAATGAGCAGTTCTTC. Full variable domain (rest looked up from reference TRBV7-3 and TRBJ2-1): GAGVSQTPSNKVTEKGKYVELRCDPISGHTALYWYRQSLGQGPEFLIYFQGTGAADDSGLPNDRFFAVRPEGSVSTLKIQRTERGDSAVYLCASSPSGRSYNEQFFGPGTRLTVL.

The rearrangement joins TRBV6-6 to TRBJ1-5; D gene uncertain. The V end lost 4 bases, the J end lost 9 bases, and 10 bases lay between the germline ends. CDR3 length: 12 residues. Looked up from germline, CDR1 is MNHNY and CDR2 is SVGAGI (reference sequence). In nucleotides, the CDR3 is TGTGCCAGCAGTTCCGACGGTCGGCCCCAGCATTTT. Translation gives CASSSDGRPQHF.

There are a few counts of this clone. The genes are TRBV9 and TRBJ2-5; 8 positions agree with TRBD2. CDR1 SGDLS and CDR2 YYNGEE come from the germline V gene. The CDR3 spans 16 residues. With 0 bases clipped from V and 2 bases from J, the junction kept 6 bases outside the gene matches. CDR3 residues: CASSVESGLVQETQYF. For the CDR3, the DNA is TGTGCCAGCAGCGTAGAATCGGGACTAGTTCAAGAGACCCAGTACTTC.

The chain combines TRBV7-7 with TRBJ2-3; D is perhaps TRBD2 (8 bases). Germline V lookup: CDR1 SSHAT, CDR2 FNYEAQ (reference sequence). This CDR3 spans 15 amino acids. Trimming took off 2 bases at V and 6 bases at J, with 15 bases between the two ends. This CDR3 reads CASSLKGQRGDTQYF. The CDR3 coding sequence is TGTGCCAGCAGCTTAAAGGGACAGCGGGGGGATACGCAGTATTTT.

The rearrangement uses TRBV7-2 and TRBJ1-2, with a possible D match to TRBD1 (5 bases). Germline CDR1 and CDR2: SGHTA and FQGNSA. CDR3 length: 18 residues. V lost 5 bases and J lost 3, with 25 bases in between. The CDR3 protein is CASSLLLSSGRPDYGYTF. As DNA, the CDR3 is TGTGCCAGCAGCCTCTTGCTTAGTTCGGGGCGGCCCGACTATGGCTACACCTTC.

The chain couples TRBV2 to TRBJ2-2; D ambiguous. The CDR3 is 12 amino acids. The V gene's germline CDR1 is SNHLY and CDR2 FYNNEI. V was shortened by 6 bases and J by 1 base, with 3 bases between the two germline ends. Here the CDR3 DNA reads TGTGCCAGCAGACGGAACACCGGGGAGCTGTTTTTT. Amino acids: CASRRNTGELFF.

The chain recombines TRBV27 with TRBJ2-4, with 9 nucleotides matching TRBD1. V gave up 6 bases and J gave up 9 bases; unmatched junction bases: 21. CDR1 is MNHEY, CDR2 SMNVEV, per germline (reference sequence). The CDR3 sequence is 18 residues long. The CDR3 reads CASRPEVEGQGGWSIQYF. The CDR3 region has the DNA TGTGCCAGCAGGCCTGAGGTGGAGGGACAGGGAGGCTGGAGCATTCAGTACTTC.

CDR3 bases: TGTGCCTGGACCCCAGGAAGCTCCTATAATTCACCCCTCCACTTT. Amino acids: CAWTPGSSYNSPLHF. The chain couples TRBV30 to TRBJ1-6; D not resolved. Trimming removed 4 bases at V and 0 bases at J, with 10 bases between. There are 15 residues in the CDR3. Germline V CDR1 and CDR2: GTSNPN, SVGIG (reference sequence). Filled out from reference TRBV30 and TRBJ1-6, the complete variable domain reads SQTIHQWPATLVQPVGSPLSLECTVEGTSNPNLYWYRQAAGRGLQLLFYSVGIGQISSEVPQNLSASRPQDRQFILSSKKLLLSDSGFYLCAWTPGSSYNSPLHFGNGTRLTVT.

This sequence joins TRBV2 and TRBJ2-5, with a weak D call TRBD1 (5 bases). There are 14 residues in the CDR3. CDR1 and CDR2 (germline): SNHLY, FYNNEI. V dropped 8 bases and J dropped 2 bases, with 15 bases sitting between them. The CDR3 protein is CASGVGLGQETQYF. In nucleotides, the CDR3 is TGTGCCAGCGGGGTGGGGCTGGGGCAAGAGACCCAGTACTTC. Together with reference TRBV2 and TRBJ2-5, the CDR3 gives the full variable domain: EPEVTQTPSHQVTQMGQEVILRCVPISNHLYFYWYRQILGQKVEFLVSFYNNEISEKSEIFDDQFSVERPDGSNFTLKIRSTKLEDSAMYFCASGVGLGQETQYFGPGTRLLVL.

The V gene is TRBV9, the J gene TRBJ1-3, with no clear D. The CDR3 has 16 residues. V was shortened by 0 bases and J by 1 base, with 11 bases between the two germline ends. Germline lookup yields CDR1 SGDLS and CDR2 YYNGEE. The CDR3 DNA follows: TGTGCCAGCAGCGTAGGACTAGGTAGTTCTGGAAACACCATATATTTT. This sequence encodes CASSVGLGSSGNTIYF. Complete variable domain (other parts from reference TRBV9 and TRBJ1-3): DSGVTQTPKHLITATGQRVTLRCSPRSGDLSVYWYQQSLDQGLQFLIQYYNGEERAKGNILERFSAQQFPDLHSELNLSSLELGDSALYFCASSVGLGSSGNTIYFGEGSWLTVV.

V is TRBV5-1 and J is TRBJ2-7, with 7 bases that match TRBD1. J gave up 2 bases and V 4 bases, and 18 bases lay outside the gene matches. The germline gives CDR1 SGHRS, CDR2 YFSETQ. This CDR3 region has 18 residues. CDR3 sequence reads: CASSLFNIPGQIPYEQYF. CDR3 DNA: TGCGCCAGCAGCCTTTTTAACATTCCGGGACAGATTCCCTACGAGCAGTACTTC.

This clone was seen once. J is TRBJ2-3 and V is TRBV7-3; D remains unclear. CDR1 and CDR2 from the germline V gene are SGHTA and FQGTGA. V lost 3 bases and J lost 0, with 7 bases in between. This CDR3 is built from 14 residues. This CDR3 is CASSFGRSTDTQYF. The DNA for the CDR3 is TGTGCCAGCAGCTTCGGCCGGAGCACAGATACGCAGTATTTT.

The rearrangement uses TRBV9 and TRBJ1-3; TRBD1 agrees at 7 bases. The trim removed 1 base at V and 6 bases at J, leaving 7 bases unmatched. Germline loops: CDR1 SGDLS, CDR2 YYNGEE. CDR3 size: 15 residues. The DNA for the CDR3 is TGTGCCAGCAGCGTATCGCCAGGGGGTGTAAACACCATATATTTT. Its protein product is CASSVSPGGVNTIYF.